The clone carrying this TCR beta chain was recorded only once. Its antigen is still unknown. The PCR ran on 60 Vbeta and 13 Jbeta primers. Clones were sequenced by immunoSEQ multiplex PCR, and TCRdb holds only the in-frame ones, with some missing. Of 110,000 to 150,000 clones detected, about 75% appear once; the ten largest clones hold 1.5% to 2%. In germline, CDR1 is SGHVS, CDR2 FQNEAQ. V trimming: 1 base; J trimming: 5 bases; junction bases outside the gene matches: 4. This CDR3 is 14 amino acids long. The source of the sample is a study of cytomegalovirus exposure and HLA in healthy donors. General study findings and limits: TCR beta chains associated with HLA were, in a later analysis, more clonally expanded than equally common others.

Each donor's status was that of a healthy bone marrow donor. The sequenced sample was PBMCs. The chain recombines TRBV7-8 with TRBJ2-5; 7 bases map to TRBD1. The TCR comes from a woman in her twenties or thirties in good health and CMV-seronegative. CDR3 protein: CASSLVRGPETQYF. In DNA, the CDR3 is TGTGCCAGCAGCTTAGTGAGGGGGCCCGAGACCCAGTACTTC.